One and the same sample provided the 22 T cell receptor beta chains below, sequenced in a study of CD8+ T cells in alopecia areata. Extracted RNA was reverse transcribed into cDNA, the sequencing template. Profiling relied on immunoSEQ multiplex PCR, and the TCRdb table lists in-frame clones only, not all of them. The sample shows 95,000 to 120,000 clones, approximately 61% of them seen only once. Sequencing was done on a sample of NKG2D-low CD8+ T cells sorted from blood. These receptors came from a human donor with alopecia areata.

This chain joins TRBV9 and TRBJ2-3; 8 bases fit TRBD2. The V gene's germline CDR1 is SGDLS and CDR2 YYNGEE. V lost 4 bases and J lost 0; bases outside the gene matches: 4. The CDR3 sequence is 15 residues long. CDR3 bases: TGTGCCAGCAGCAGAGCGGGAGTTAGCACAGATACGCAGTATTTT. Residues: CASSRAGVSTDTQYF.

Here the CDR3 DNA reads TGTGCCAGCAGTGTGGGGGGCCCTGGCTATGGCTACACCTTC. Residues: CASSVGGPGYGYTF. The rearrangement uses TRBV25-1 and TRBJ1-2; TRBD1 might be the D (6 bases). The V end lost 4 bases, the J end lost 4 bases, and 13 bases lay between the germline ends. The germline V gene encodes CDR1 MGHDK and CDR2 SYGVNS. This CDR3 comprises 14 residues.

J is TRBJ2-7 and V is TRBV12-5; tentatively, D is TRBD1 (5 bases). This CDR3 comprises 15 residues. V was shortened by 6 bases and J by 1 base, with 16 bases between the two germline ends. Looked up from germline, CDR1 is LGHNT and CDR2 is FRNRAP. The CDR3 nucleotides are TGTGCTAGTGGGTTTTATCAGGGCCGGTCCTACGAGCAGTACTTC. It specifies CASGFYQGRSYEQYF.

This sequence joins TRBV10-3 and TRBJ2-7, with a possible D match to TRBD1 (6 bases). This CDR3 comprises 11 residues. Trimming left V 8 bases short and J 6 bases short, with 11 bases between. The V gene's germline CDR1 is ENHRY and CDR2 SYGVKD. The CDR3 here is CAIGQGSEQYF. The CDR3 bases are TGTGCCATCGGTCAGGGGAGCGAGCAGTACTTC.

The V call is TRBV27, the J call TRBJ2-7, with 8 bases fitting TRBD1. In germline, CDR1 is MNHEY, CDR2 SMNVEV (reference sequence). V shed 4 bases, J shed 4 bases, and the junction held 12 bases outside the gene matches. This CDR3 has 16 amino acids. CDR3 bases: TGTGCCAGCAGTTCAATGACAGGGGCCCCTCAATACGAGCAGTACTTC. Translation gives CASSSMTGAPQYEQYF.

A single count supports this clone. The chain employs TRBV13 and TRBJ2-5; D is ambiguous. CDR3 length: 13 residues. The germline CDR1 and CDR2 sequences are PRHDT and FYEKMQ (reference sequence). V lost 5 bases and J 5 bases, leaving 12 bases between the germline ends. The CDR3 reads CASSHQAVETQYF. In DNA form, the CDR3 reads TGTGCCAGCAGCCACCAGGCTGTGGAGACCCAGTACTTC.

This clone was seen more than once but under ten times. This sequence joins TRBV28 and TRBJ2-5; TRBD1 might be the D (6 bases). CDR1 MDHEN and CDR2 SYDVKM come from the germline V gene. With 7 bases removed from V and 3 bases from J, the gap between germline ends came to 15 bases. The CDR3 length is 14 residues. The CDR3 protein is CASILQGNEETQYF. In DNA, the CDR3 is TGTGCCAGCATTCTACAGGGTAACGAAGAGACCCAGTACTTC. Using reference TRBV28 and TRBJ2-5 for the parts outside the CDR3, the full variable domain is DVKVTQSSRYLVKRTGEKVFLECVQDMDHENMFWYRQDPGLGLRLIYFSYDVKMKEKGDIPEGYSVSREKKERFSLILESASTNQTSMYLCASILQGNEETQYFGPGTRLLVL.

The genes are TRBV5-1 and TRBJ2-7; TRBD1 aligns across 10 bases. CDR3 length equals 14 residues. V was clipped by 3 bases and J by 6 bases; unmatched bases: 6. From germline, CDR1 is SGHRS and CDR2 YFSETQ. The CDR3 coding sequence is TGCGCCAGCAGCTGGGAGACAGGGGGCCGCGAGCAGTACTTC. This gives the protein CASSWETGGREQYF.

The chain uses TRBV7-9 and TRBJ2-1, with 11 bases aligning to TRBD1. Trimming removed 4 bases from V and 15 bases from J; junction bases left unmatched: 14. Germline V gene sequence: CDR1 SEHNR, CDR2 FQNEAQ (reference sequence). The CDR3 is 15 amino acids. CDR3 sequence: CASSWARTGGLETFF. In DNA form, the CDR3 reads TGTGCCAGCAGCTGGGCTCGGACAGGGGGCTTGGAAACGTTCTTC.

V and J are TRBV11-1 and TRBJ2-3; tentative D call: TRBD1 (6 bases). This CDR3 region has 13 residues. V was shortened by 4 bases and J by 1 base, with 6 bases between the two germline ends. Germline V gene sequence: CDR1 SGHAT, CDR2 FQDESV (reference sequence). DNA of the CDR3: TGTGCCAGCAGCTGGACAGGCACAGATACGCAGTATTTT. Its translation: CASSWTGTDTQYF.

The V gene is TRBV4-1, the J gene TRBJ2-1; possible D gene TRBD2, 6 bases. Trimming removed 4 bases from V and 0 bases from J, with 10 bases in between. Germline CDR1 and CDR2: MGHRA and YSYEKL. The CDR3 is 15 residues long. The CDR3 loop is CASSLLAVSYNEQFF. CDR3 nucleotide sequence: TGCGCCAGCAGCCTTTTAGCGGTCTCCTACAATGAGCAGTTCTTC.

This clone was counted between two and nine times. The gene calls are TRBV4-1 and TRBJ2-3; 7 bases fit TRBD2. Germline V lookup: CDR1 MGHRA, CDR2 YSYEKL. The length of the CDR3 is 16 residues. Losses at the gene ends were 1 base for V and 6 bases for J; bases not matched to a gene: 10. Here the CDR3 reads CASSQGPSGLQDTQYF. CDR3 sequence (DNA): TGCGCCAGCAGCCAAGGTCCTAGCGGCCTCCAGGATACGCAGTATTTT.

The chain carries TRBV6-5 and TRBJ2-6; D gene uncertain. V lost 8 bases and J 4 bases, leaving 9 bases between the germline ends. The germline V gene has CDR1 MNHEY and CDR2 SVGAGI. CDR3 length equals 13 residues. CDR3 loop: CASARNGANVLTF. The CDR3 nucleotides are TGTGCCAGCGCCAGGAACGGGGCCAACGTCCTGACTTTC.

The chain couples TRBV2 to TRBJ2-5; 9 bases are a match to TRBD2. J lost 5 bases, V lost 7 bases, and 11 bases had no gene match. The germline CDR1 and CDR2 sequences are SNHLY and FYNNEI. The CDR3 spans 15 residues. The CDR3 region has the DNA TGTGCCAGCATTCTAGGTAGCGGGGGATCGGAGACCCAGTACTTC. It encodes CASILGSGGSETQYF.

This sequence joins TRBV19 and TRBJ2-4, with D maybe TRBD2 (6 bases). The CDR3 totals 14 residues. With 5 bases removed from V and 5 bases from J, the gap between germline ends came to 13 bases. Germline CDR1 and CDR2: LNHDA and SQIVND (reference sequence). The CDR3 DNA reads as TGTGCCAGTAGTTCCCGGGTAGCGGAAAACATTCAGTACTTC. This translates into CASSSRVAENIQYF.

This clone was counted only a few times. The chain carries TRBV6-5 and TRBJ2-1; D not resolved. The CDR3 contains 11 residues. CDR1 MNHEY and CDR2 SVGAGI come from the germline V gene. Trimming stripped 4 bases from V and 10 bases from J, with 8 bases between. For the CDR3, the DNA is TGTGCCAGCAGTTTGGCCACAGAGCAGTTCTTC. It specifies CASSLATEQFF.

The chain links TRBV18 to TRBJ1-5, with D perhaps TRBD1 (6 bases). CDR3 length: 15 residues. V lost 3 bases, J lost 7 bases, and 16 bases lay in between. The germline gives CDR1 KGHSH, CDR2 LQKENI. The CDR3 loop is CASSPPAQGSQPQHF. The CDR3 DNA reads as TGTGCCAGCTCACCTCCAGCACAGGGCAGCCAGCCCCAGCATTTT.

The J gene is TRBJ2-1, the V gene TRBV2; 7 nucleotides align to TRBD2. Germline values: CDR1 SNHLY, CDR2 FYNNEI. V lost 6 bases and J lost 0; bases outside the gene matches: 8. The CDR3 contains 16 residues. The CDR3, as DNA: TGTGCCAGCAGCCGGGCGGGACTACCCTCCTACAATGAGCAGTTCTTC. Its translation: CASSRAGLPSYNEQFF.

The chain has TRBV7-2 and TRBJ2-7, with 9 nucleotides matching TRBD2. The length of the CDR3 is 14 residues. Germline V gene data show CDR1 as SGHTA and CDR2 as FQGNSA. The V gene end was trimmed by 3 bases and the J gene end by 3 bases; junction bases not matched to a gene: 3. DNA of the CDR3: TGTGCCAGCAGCTTGTTTAGCGGGAGCTACGAGCAGTACTTC. It encodes CASSLFSGSYEQYF.

The CDR3: CASSLADLNYGYTF. The CDR3 DNA is TGCGCCAGCAGCTTGGCTGACCTTAACTATGGCTACACCTTC. The genes are TRBV5-1 and TRBJ1-2; D is uncertain. Germline V gene data show CDR1 as SGHRS and CDR2 as YFSETQ. The CDR3 is 14 amino acids. The V end was cut by 0 bases, the J end by 1 base, with 7 bases between.

The chain combines TRBV9 with TRBJ2-1; D possibly uses TRBD1 or TRBD2 (5 bases each). The CDR3 is made up of 13 amino acids. With 3 bases removed from V and 8 bases from J, the gap between germline ends came to 12 bases. Germline-derived CDR1 and CDR2 are SGDLS and YYNGEE. The CDR3 nucleotides read TGTGCCAGCAGCGCCGGGACGGTCGATGAGCAGTTCTTC. Translation gives CASSAGTVDEQFF.

The rearrangement joins TRBV29-1 to TRBJ2-5, with D possibly being TRBD1 or TRBD2 (5 bases each). The J call is uncertain, as TRBJ2-7 better fits the DNA end. Germline V gene sequence: CDR1 SQVTM, CDR2 ANQGSEA. The length of the CDR3 is 17 residues. The CDR3 reads CSVGEGLWSVTRYEQYF. The CDR3, as DNA: TGCAGCGTCGGCGAGGGGTTGTGGTCGGTTACACGCTACGAGCAGTACTTC.